Listed here are 20 T cell receptor beta chains from one sample, sequenced in a study of blood T cell repertoires in COVID-19. Here immunoSEQ multiplex PCR was the method, and the copy in TCRdb shows in-frame clones only, minus some. The sample has almost 200,000 clones, roughly 90% seen once; the top ten hold approximately 8.2%. Sequenced: PBMCs or T cells enriched from blood (not recorded which). These receptors all stem from a woman aged 18 to 35 who had recovered from COVID-19.

This clone was observed once. The chain combines TRBV9 with TRBJ2-3; TRBD1 agrees at 7 bases. CDR1 is SGDLS and CDR2 is YYNGEE in the germline V gene. Trimming at V came to 5 bases and at J to 2 bases, leaving 5 bases not matched to a gene. The CDR3 loop spans 14 amino acids. For the CDR3, the DNA is TGTGCCAGCAGACAGGGGCCGGACACAGATACGCAGTATTTT. Encoded protein: CASRQGPDTDTQYF.

V gene TRBV4-1 combines with J gene TRBJ2-5; D is ambiguous. Trimming took 0 bases from V and 2 from J, leaving 10 bases between them. The germline gives CDR1 MGHRA, CDR2 YSYEKL. The CDR3 contains 15 residues. The CDR3 loop reads CASSQDLQAQETQYF. DNA for the CDR3: TGCGCCAGCAGCCAAGATCTTCAGGCACAAGAGACCCAGTACTTC.

The rearrangement joins TRBV30 to TRBJ2-4; D perhaps matches TRBD2 (6 bases). Trimming stripped 3 bases from V and 6 bases from J, with 12 bases between. The CDR3 length is 13 residues. From germline, CDR1 is GTSNPN and CDR2 SVGIG (reference sequence). CDR3 protein: CAWRGRLANIQYF. CDR3 in DNA: TGTGCCTGGAGGGGGAGGCTAGCAAACATTCAGTACTTC.

The table lists this clone with a count of one. The rearrangement uses TRBV29-1 and TRBJ1-1, with D tentatively TRBD1 (6 bases). Trimming removed 3 bases from V and 6 bases from J, with 11 bases in between. CDR3 length: 12 residues. Germline CDR1 and CDR2: SQVTM and ANQGSEA. The CDR3 coding sequence is TGCAGCGTTGATGTTGAGGGGGCTGAAGCTTTCTTT. Amino acids: CSVDVEGAEAFF.

The chain has TRBV2 and TRBJ2-7; the match to TRBD1 covers 8 bases. The CDR3 totals 14 residues. V lost 7 bases and J lost 3; bases outside the gene matches: 8. The germline V gene has CDR1 SNHLY and CDR2 FYNNEI. Here the CDR3 reads CASIASTGDYEQYF. For the CDR3, the DNA is TGTGCCAGCATCGCGTCGACAGGGGACTACGAGCAGTACTTC.

V and J are TRBV2 and TRBJ1-1, with no clear D. Trimming pared 8 bases from V and 0 bases from J, leaving 13 bases between. Germline CDR1 SNHLY, CDR2 FYNNEI. The CDR3 is 14 amino acids. The CDR3: CASCLSQVNTEAFF. CDR3 bases: TGTGCCAGCTGCCTTTCTCAGGTGAACACTGAAGCTTTCTTT.

The chain links TRBV30 to TRBJ1-6; 9 nucleotides align to TRBD1. CDR3 length: 13 residues. Per the germline V gene, CDR1 is GTSNPN and CDR2 is SVGIG (reference sequence). The V and J ends lost 3 bases and 10 bases, in that order; junction bases with no gene match: 4. The CDR3 nucleotides read TGTGCCTGGAGACGGACAGGGGACTCACCCCTCCACTTT. Translating it yields CAWRRTGDSPLHF.

To note about this clone: Sequence at one end of the junction differs from germline and may be a read error. This chain connects TRBV7-2 to TRBJ2-1; 9 bases match TRBD1. The CDR3 is 15 residues long. CDR1 is SGHTA, CDR2 FQGNSA, per germline. The CDR3 bases are TGTGCCAGCAGCATAGCCGGGACAGGGTCCTATGAGCAGTTCTTC. Its protein product is CASSIAGTGSYEQFF.

The chain carries TRBV5-4 and TRBJ1-2, with D perhaps matching TRBD1 (6 bases). V was pared by 3 bases and J by 10 bases, with 13 bases between. In germline, CDR1 is SGHNT, CDR2 YYREEE (reference sequence). This CDR3 region has 12 residues. The CDR3 region has the DNA TGTGCCAGCAGCTCCCGGGACAATTTCTACACCTTC. As protein: CASSSRDNFYTF. The variable domain in full, completed from reference TRBV5-4 and TRBJ1-2, reads ETGVTQSPTHLIKTRGQQVTLRCSSQSGHNTVSWYQQALGQGPQFIFQYYREEENGRGNFPPRFSGLQFPNYSSELNVNALELDDSALYLCASSSRDNFYTFGSGTRLTVV.

This chain links TRBV5-5 with TRBJ1-2, with D uncertain. CDR3 size: 13 residues. V lost 6 bases and J 4 bases, leaving 13 bases between the germline ends. Germline values: CDR1 SGHKS, CDR2 YYEKEE (reference sequence). The CDR3 coding sequence is TGTGCCAGCACTCATGACACCCTCTATGGCTACACCTTC. Protein product: CASTHDTLYGYTF.

With respect to this clone: Other DNA sequences in this sample translate to the same CDR3. This chain links TRBV5-1 with TRBJ1-1, with 7 bases aligning to TRBD1. Trimming took 0 bases from V and 2 from J; bases not matched to a gene: 4. The CDR3 totals 15 residues. The V gene's germline CDR1 is SGHRS and CDR2 YFSETQ. CDR3 region: CASSLEGTANTEAFF. The DNA for the CDR3 is TGCGCCAGCAGCTTGGAAGGGACAGCTAACACTGAAGCTTTCTTT.

The chain uses TRBV19 and TRBJ1-5; D ambiguous. CDR3 length: 12 amino acids. Trimming cost V 6 bases and J 7 bases, with 10 bases left between them. Germline-derived CDR1 and CDR2 are LNHDA and SQIVND (reference sequence). The CDR3 coding sequence is TGTGCCAGTAGGGCCCTAGGACAGCCCCAGCATTTT. Translating it yields CASRALGQPQHF.

The genes are TRBV27 and TRBJ1-1, with D uncertain. The CDR3 runs to 11 residues. V lost 10 bases, J lost 7 bases, and 13 bases lay in between. CDR1 and CDR2 (germline): MNHEY, SMNVEV (reference sequence). The CDR3 DNA sequence: TGTGCCACCCGATCGAGGGTTGAAGCTTTCTTT. Protein product: CATRSRVEAFF.

The chain employs TRBV19 and TRBJ1-2; 10 bases match TRBD1. CDR3 length equals 13 residues. Germline V gene data show CDR1 as LNHDA and CDR2 as SQIVND (reference sequence). The V segment lost 7 bases and the J segment 6 bases; nucleotides outside the gene matches: 5. The CDR3 loop reads CASTPDRGHGYTF. The CDR3 nucleotides are TGTGCCAGTACCCCAGACAGGGGGCATGGCTACACCTTC.

The genes are TRBV27 and TRBJ1-6; D remains ambiguous. The CDR3 is 14 residues long. In germline, CDR1 is MNHEY, CDR2 SMNVEV (reference sequence). The V and J ends lost 4 bases and 8 bases respectively, with 12 bases between them. The CDR3 DNA reads as TGTGCCAGCAGTTCCCTCTCACAGCATTCACCCCTCCACTTT. As protein: CASSSLSQHSPLHF.

V is TRBV28 and J is TRBJ2-7; D is unresolved. Between the trimmed V and J ends, which lost 2 bases and 6 bases, there was a span of 8 bases. Germline loops: CDR1 MDHEN, CDR2 SYDVKM. The CDR3 is 12 amino acids. The CDR3 reads CASSLQVTEQYF. The CDR3 DNA is TGTGCCAGCAGTTTACAGGTGACCGAGCAGTACTTC.

V usage is TRBV28 and J usage is TRBJ1-5; 11 bases align to TRBD1. J lost 4 bases, V lost 2 bases, and 7 bases had no gene match. The CDR3 covers 17 residues. The germline gives CDR1 MDHEN, CDR2 SYDVKM. The CDR3 DNA follows: TGTGCCAGCAGTTTAAAGGGGACAGGGGGGATAAATCAGCCCCAGCATTTT. This translates into CASSLKGTGGINQPQHF.

The rearrangement joins TRBV9 to TRBJ1-3; D unresolved. This CDR3 region has 14 residues. Germline-derived CDR1 and CDR2 are SGDLS and YYNGEE. V was shortened by 4 bases and J by 0 bases, with 8 bases between the two germline ends. The CDR3 nucleotides are TGTGCCAGCAGCCCGTTGCGCTCTGGAAACACCATATATTTT. This codes for CASSPLRSGNTIYF. The full variable domain, its missing parts supplied by reference TRBV9 and TRBJ1-3, is DSGVTQTPKHLITATGQRVTLRCSPRSGDLSVYWYQQSLDQGLQFLIQYYNGEERAKGNILERFSAQQFPDLHSELNLSSLELGDSALYFCASSPLRSGNTIYFGEGSWLTVV.

This clone occurred once. The chain uses TRBV5-4 and TRBJ1-1; 10 nucleotides align to TRBD1. Germline CDR1 is SGHNT and CDR2 is YYREEE (reference sequence). Trimming removed 3 bases from V and 4 bases from J; junction bases left unmatched: 12. This CDR3 comprises 17 residues. The CDR3 DNA reads as TGTGCCAGCAGCTGGGACAGGGGACGTTTATATGTCACTGAAGCTTTCTTT. Translated: CASSWDRGRLYVTEAFF.

The chain joins TRBV3-1 (or the pseudogene TRBV3-2) to TRBJ1-6, with 9 bases identical to TRBD1. The germline V gene encodes CDR1 LGHDT and CDR2 YNNKEL (reference sequence). J was trimmed by 16 bases and V by 0 bases; bases with no gene match: 4. This CDR3 region has 13 residues. The CDR3 nucleotides are TGTGCCAGCAGCCAAGATTGGGACAGGGCGCTCCACTTT. Encoded protein: CASSQDWDRALHF.